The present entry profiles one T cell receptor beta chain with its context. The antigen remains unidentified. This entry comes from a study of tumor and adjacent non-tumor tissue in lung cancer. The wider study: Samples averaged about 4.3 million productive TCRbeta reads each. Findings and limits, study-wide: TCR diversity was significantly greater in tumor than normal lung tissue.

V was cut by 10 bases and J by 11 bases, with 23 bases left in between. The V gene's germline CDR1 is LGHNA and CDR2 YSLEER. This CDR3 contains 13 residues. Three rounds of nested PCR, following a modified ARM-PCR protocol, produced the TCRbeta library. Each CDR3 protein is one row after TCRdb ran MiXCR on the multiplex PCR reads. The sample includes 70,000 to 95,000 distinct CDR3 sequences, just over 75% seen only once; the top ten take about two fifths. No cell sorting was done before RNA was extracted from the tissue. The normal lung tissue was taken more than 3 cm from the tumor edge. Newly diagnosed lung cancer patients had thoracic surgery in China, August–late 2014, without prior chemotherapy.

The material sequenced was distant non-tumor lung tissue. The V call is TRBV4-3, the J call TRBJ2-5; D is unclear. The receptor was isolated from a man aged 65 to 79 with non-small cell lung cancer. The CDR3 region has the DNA TGCGCCACCTGCCAAGCCCTACAAGGTGCACAGTACTTC. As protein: CATCQALQGAQYF.